Below are 27 T cell receptor beta chains sequenced from a single sample in a study of beta chain features in type 1 diabetes. These receptors' targets are unknown. cDNA synthesis used the whole RNA isolate, giving expressed TCRB sequences. Profiling relied on immunoSEQ multiplex PCR, and the TCRdb table lists in-frame clones only, not all of them. The sample has tens of thousands of clones, over 40% seen once; the top ten hold about 1.5%. Whole-study results and caveats: Type 1 diabetes patients showed a moderate but significant shortening of TCRB CDR3s in all four CD4+ subsets.

Sequences were obtained from Tregs from blood. All receptors derive from a man aged 25-45 years with type 1 diabetes.

This clone came up once. The chain combines TRBV19 with TRBJ1-1, with 9 nucleotides matching TRBD1. This CDR3 has 14 amino acids. CDR1 is LNHDA and CDR2 is SQIVND in the germline V gene (reference sequence). Losses at the gene ends were 7 bases for V and 4 bases for J; bases not matched to a gene: 7. CDR3 loop: CASNPGQGSTEAFF. CDR3 nucleotide sequence: TGTGCCAGTAACCCAGGACAGGGGAGCACTGAAGCTTTCTTT.

This sequence joins TRBV28 and TRBJ2-7; TRBD2 might be the D (7 bases). Trimming cost V 6 bases and J 5 bases, with 17 bases left between them. This CDR3 has 14 amino acids. The germline V gene encodes CDR1 MDHEN and CDR2 SYDVKM. Here the CDR3 reads CASRKGGGSDEQYF. The CDR3 bases are TGTGCCAGCAGAAAAGGGGGGGGCTCGGACGAGCAGTACTTC.

V and J are TRBV18 and TRBJ2-1; a possible D gene is TRBD1 (6 bases). The CDR3 covers 15 residues. Per germline, CDR1 KGHSH and CDR2 LQKENI. Trimming pared 1 base from V and 5 bases from J, leaving 12 bases between. The CDR3 loop is CASSPQAGANNEQFF. Here the CDR3 DNA reads TGTGCCAGCTCACCACAGGCAGGGGCTAACAATGAGCAGTTCTTC.

This clone was seen a few times. At one end, the junction sequence differs from germline, possibly due to a read error. The chain links TRBV7-7 to TRBJ2-1; 12 bases map to TRBD2. The germline gives CDR1 SSHAT, CDR2 FNYEAQ (reference sequence). This CDR3 region has 16 residues. CDR3 loop: CASSSGPTSGSSEQFF. The CDR3 bases are TGTGCTAGCAGCTCGGGGCCGACTAGCGGGAGTAGTGAGCAGTTCTTC.

This clone was observed a few times. The V gene is TRBV5-1, the J gene TRBJ2-2; TRBD2 agrees at 7 bases. Germline assignment: CDR1 SGHRS and CDR2 YFSETQ. The CDR3 spans 17 residues. With V trimmed by 3 bases and J by 7 bases, 15 bases remained unmatched. The CDR3 nucleotides read TGCGCCAGCAGCTCACCAAAATCGGGAGGTGTCGGCGGGGAGCTGTTTTTT. It codes for CASSSPKSGGVGGELFF.

The V and J genes are TRBV2 and TRBJ1-1, with D tentatively TRBD1 (5 bases). This CDR3 is built from 13 residues. The ends were cut back, 0 bases at V and 11 bases at J, with 13 bases in the middle. In germline, CDR1 is SNHLY, CDR2 FYNNEI. CDR3 region: CASSEAGRGTAFF. The CDR3 bases are TGTGCCAGCAGTGAAGCAGGGAGGGGAACGGCTTTCTTT. The variable domain in full, completed from reference TRBV2 and TRBJ1-1, reads EPEVTQTPSHQVTQMGQEVILRCVPISNHLYFYWYRQILGQKVEFLVSFYNNEISEKSEIFDDQFSVERPDGSNFTLKIRSTKLEDSAMYFCASSEAGRGTAFFGQGTRLTVV.

The V call is TRBV6-5, the J call TRBJ1-4; 8 nucleotides agree with TRBD1. There are 14 residues in the CDR3. The germline CDR1 and CDR2 sequences are MNHEY and SVGAGI. V lost 5 bases, J lost 4 bases, and 3 bases stayed unmatched. CDR3 sequence reads: CASSNTGGNEKLFF. CDR3 in DNA: TGTGCCAGCAGTAACACAGGGGGTAATGAAAAACTGTTTTTT.

The chain uses TRBV20-1 and TRBJ1-3; D unclear. Germline V gene sequence: CDR1 DFQATT, CDR2 SNEGSKA (reference sequence). The CDR3 runs 11 residues. V was cut by 6 bases and J by 4 bases, with 7 bases left in between. DNA of the CDR3: TGCAGTGCAAACGGGGGAAACACCATATATTTT. Protein sequence: CSANGGNTIYF.

The sample holds a few counts of this clone. The chain is built from TRBV10-3 and TRBJ1-1, with D maybe TRBD1 (6 bases). The CDR3 length is 13 residues. V was shortened by 2 bases and J by 5 bases, with 9 bases between the two germline ends. The germline gives CDR1 ENHRY, CDR2 SYGVKD. CDR3 residues: CAISEGGRTEAFF. CDR3 DNA: TGTGCCATCAGTGAGGGGGGCCGAACTGAAGCTTTCTTT.

The gene calls are TRBV11-2 and TRBJ1-5; D remains unclear. CDR3 length: 13 residues. The germline V and J ends were trimmed by 6 bases and 6 bases, with 12 bases remaining between them. CDR1 is SGHAT, CDR2 FQNNGV, per germline. CDR3 in amino acids: CASSSDWVQPQHF. The CDR3 DNA reads TGTGCCAGCAGTTCTGACTGGGTTCAGCCCCAGCATTTT. Based on the CDR3 plus reference TRBV11-2 and TRBJ1-5, the full variable domain is EAGVAQSPRYKIIEKRQSVAFWCNPISGHATLYWYQQILGQGPKLLIQFQNNGVVDDSQLPKDRFSAERLKGVDSTLKIQPAKLEDSAVYLCASSSDWVQPQHFGDGTRLSIL.

This chain uses TRBV18 with TRBJ1-2, with 12 positions matching TRBD1. CDR3 length: 14 residues. CDR1 is KGHSH and CDR2 is LQKENI in the germline V gene. After removal of 6 bases from V and 8 bases from J, the junction contained 7 bases not matched to a gene. The DNA for the CDR3 is TGTGCCAGCTCGGACGGGACAGGGGGCCTGGGCTACACCTTC. It is translated as CASSDGTGGLGYTF.

This clone was observed a few times. The chain recombines TRBV5-4 with TRBJ2-2, with D maybe TRBD2 (6 bases). This CDR3 is 15 amino acids long. V dropped 4 bases and J dropped 6 bases, with 16 bases sitting between them. Germline-derived CDR1 and CDR2 are SGHNT and YYREEE (reference sequence). CDR3 sequence: CASSRSGSIPGELFF. In DNA, the CDR3 is TGTGCCAGCAGCCGTTCCGGGAGTATCCCCGGGGAGCTGTTTTTT.

V usage is TRBV19 and J usage is TRBJ1-4, with a weak D call TRBD1 (6 bases). CDR3 size: 13 residues. From germline, CDR1 is LNHDA and CDR2 SQIVND (reference sequence). V lost 6 bases, J lost 7 bases, and 12 bases lay in between. The CDR3 DNA sequence: TGTGCCAGTAGACCGCGGACAGCTGAAAAACTGTTTTTT. Translation gives CASRPRTAEKLFF.

This clone was found once. V and J are TRBV13 and TRBJ2-5, with TRBD1 matching 7 bases. The germline V gene has CDR1 PRHDT and CDR2 FYEKMQ (reference sequence). The CDR3 has 15 amino acids. V gave up 5 bases and J gave up 0 bases; unmatched junction bases: 6. The CDR3: CASSPIRGYQETQYF. In nucleotides, the CDR3 is TGTGCCAGCAGCCCGATCAGGGGGTACCAAGAGACCCAGTACTTC.

V usage is TRBV5-1 and J usage is TRBJ2-1, with D perhaps matching TRBD1 or TRBD2 (5 bases each). CDR3 size: 13 residues. Germline lookup yields CDR1 SGHRS and CDR2 YFSETQ. The V gene lost 4 bases and the J gene lost 10 bases, with 15 bases spanning the gap. CDR3 nucleotide sequence: TGCGCCAGCAGCCTGGACAACCCGGGAGAGCAGTTCTTC. It encodes CASSLDNPGEQFF.

V gene TRBV5-1 combines with J gene TRBJ2-7; 7 nucleotides match TRBD1. This CDR3 contains 14 residues. Per the germline V gene, CDR1 is SGHRS and CDR2 is YFSETQ. Germline trimming cut 4 bases from V and 4 bases from J; bases unmatched to any gene: 8. CDR3 coding DNA: TGCGCCAGCAGCGCCCGGGACAGATATTACGAGCAGTACTTC. Translation gives CASSARDRYYEQYF.

The chain combines TRBV5-1 with TRBJ2-2, with a tentative D call TRBD2 (6 bases). V lost 3 bases to trimming and J lost 0 bases, with 12 bases between them. The CDR3 has 16 residues. The germline V gene has CDR1 SGHRS and CDR2 YFSETQ. CDR3 region: CASSSPSAANTGELFF. The CDR3 coding sequence is TGCGCCAGCAGCTCCCCTAGCGCCGCGAACACCGGGGAGCTGTTTTTT.

In this sample, this clone turned up a few times. The chain couples TRBV28 to TRBJ1-5; maybe TRBD1 (5 bases). Trimming pared 3 bases from V and 4 bases from J, leaving 13 bases between. Germline V lookup: CDR1 MDHEN, CDR2 SYDVKM. This CDR3 is built from 15 residues. CDR3 in DNA: TGTGCCAGCAGTTTTGCAGTGAAGGGGAATCAGCCCCAGCATTTT. Translation: CASSFAVKGNQPQHF.

The chain carries TRBV2 and TRBJ1-2, with TRBD1 identical over 11 bases. The CDR3 has 12 amino acids. The germline V gene encodes CDR1 SNHLY and CDR2 FYNNEI. The junction had 3 bases not matched to a gene; V was cut back by 9 bases and J by 6 bases. The CDR3 region has the DNA TGTGCCAGTCGGGGACAGGGGGATGGCTACACCTTC. Protein: CASRGQGDGYTF.

This clone was counted only a few times. V gene TRBV28 combines with J gene TRBJ1-6, with D maybe TRBD1 (5 bases). This CDR3 has 14 residues. The V gene lost 5 bases and the J gene lost 2 bases, with 7 bases spanning the gap. Per the germline V gene, CDR1 is MDHEN and CDR2 is SYDVKM. This chain's CDR3 is CASSRQTYNSPLHF. CDR3 nucleotide sequence: TGTGCCAGCAGTCGACAGACCTATAATTCACCCCTCCACTTT.

This clone showed up just a few times. Here the CDR3 reads CSGGRGTDTQYF. As DNA, the CDR3 is TGCAGCGGGGGGCGCGGAACAGATACGCAGTATTTT. The chain carries TRBV29-1 and TRBJ2-3; possible D gene TRBD1, 6 bases. The CDR3 runs 12 residues. Trimming removed 7 bases at V and 3 bases at J, with 11 bases between. Germline CDR1 SQVTM, CDR2 ANQGSEA.

The rearrangement joins TRBV9 to TRBJ2-7; D might be TRBD1 (6 bases). Trimming stripped 4 bases from V and 6 bases from J, with 26 bases between. The CDR3 sequence is 17 residues long. Germline CDR1 reads SGDLS; CDR2 reads YYNGEE. The CDR3 loop is CASSPRDNSIYPCEQYF. In DNA form, the CDR3 reads TGTGCCAGCAGCCCCCGGGACAACTCCATTTATCCCTGCGAGCAGTACTTC.

There are a few counts of this clone. The chain combines TRBV6-1 with TRBJ2-7; no clear D. CDR3 size: 14 residues. Germline V CDR1 and CDR2: MNHNS, SASEGT. Trimming removed 6 bases at V and 2 bases at J, with 14 bases between. The CDR3 here is CASRRLYGAYEQYF. The CDR3 coding sequence is TGTGCCAGCAGACGACTCTACGGAGCCTACGAGCAGTACTTC.

To note about this clone: At one boundary the junction diverges from the germline segment, which might be a read error. This sequence joins TRBV6-5 and TRBJ2-7; D unresolved. The CDR3 has 12 residues. Germline CDR1 and CDR2: MNHEY and SVGAGI. The CDR3 loop reads CASSYYGEADRF. CDR3 nucleotide sequence: TGTGCCAGCAGTTACTACGGTGAGGCAGACCGCTTC.

V usage is TRBV27 and J usage is TRBJ2-2, with TRBD2 as a possible D gene (5 bases). Deletions cut 1 base from V and 4 bases from J, with 13 bases between. This CDR3 has 16 residues. Germline CDR1 reads MNHEY; CDR2 reads SMNVEV (reference sequence). For the CDR3, the DNA is TGTGCCAGCAGTTTATTGGTCCACGCGGGCACCGGGGAGCTGTTTTTT. It encodes CASSLLVHAGTGELFF.

The sample holds one count of this clone. This sequence joins TRBV11-2 and TRBJ1-1; D is possibly TRBD1 (5 bases). The CDR3 is 14 amino acids. Between the trimmed V and J ends, which lost 1 base and 6 bases, there was a span of 12 bases. The V gene's germline CDR1 is SGHAT and CDR2 FQNNGV. The CDR3 reads CASSLGRGQAEAFF. DNA of the CDR3: TGTGCCAGCAGCTTAGGTAGGGGCCAAGCTGAAGCTTTCTTT.

The V call is TRBV5-1, the J call TRBJ2-3; 8 bases line up with TRBD2. This CDR3 spans 15 amino acids. V gave up 7 bases and J gave up 3 bases; unmatched junction bases: 10. Germline CDR1 SGHRS, CDR2 YFSETQ. The CDR3 sequence is CASCTAAGVTDTQYF. The CDR3 DNA follows: TGCGCCAGCTGCACGGCAGCGGGAGTTACAGATACGCAGTATTTT.